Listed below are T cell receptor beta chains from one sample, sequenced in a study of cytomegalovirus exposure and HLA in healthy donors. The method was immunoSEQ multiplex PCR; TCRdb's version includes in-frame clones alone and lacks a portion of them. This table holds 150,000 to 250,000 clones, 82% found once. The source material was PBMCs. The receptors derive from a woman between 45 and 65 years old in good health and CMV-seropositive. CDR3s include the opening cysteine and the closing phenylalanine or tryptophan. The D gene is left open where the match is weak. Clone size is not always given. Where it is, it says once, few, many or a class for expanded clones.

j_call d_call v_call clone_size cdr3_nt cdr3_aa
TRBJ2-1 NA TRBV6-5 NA TGTGCCAGCAGGTCCGGGACTTCCCTTTACAATGAGCAGTTCTTC CASRSGTSLYNEQFF
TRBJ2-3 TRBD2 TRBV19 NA TGTGCCTCTAAAACCCGCTCTAGCGGGGGGTTGGATACGCAGTATTTT CASKTRSSGGLDTQYF
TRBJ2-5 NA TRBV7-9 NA TGTGCCAGCACCCTGCGAGGGGGACAAGAGACCCAGTACTTC CASTLRGGQETQYF
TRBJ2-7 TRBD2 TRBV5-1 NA TGCGCCAGCAGCCTACTGACTAGCGCCTCCTACGAGCAGTACTTC CASSLLTSASYEQYF
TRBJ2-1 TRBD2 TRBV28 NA TGTGCCAGCAGTATTATGTGGGATTCGGGACTAGCGGGCACCAATGAGCAGTTCTTC CASSIMWDSGLAGTNEQFF
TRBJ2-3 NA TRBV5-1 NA TGCGCCAGCAGCTTGGCGGGAACCACAGATACGCAGTATTTT CASSLAGTTDTQYF
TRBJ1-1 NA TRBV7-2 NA TGTGCCAGCAGCTTAGTTGGACACCAGAACACTGAAGCTTTCTTT CASSLVGHQNTEAFF
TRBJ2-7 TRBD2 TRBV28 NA TGTGCCAGCAGTTACGGGAGGGGCCCCTACGAGCAGTACTTC CASSYGRGPYEQYF
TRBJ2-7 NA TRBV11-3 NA TGTGCCCTAAGTCGCAGGGGTAGCAACTCCTACGAGCAGTACTTC CALSRRGSNSYEQYF
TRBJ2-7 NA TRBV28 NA TGTGCCAGCGAAGGGGTAAACAGAAGGGATGGCGAGCAGTACTTC CASEGVNRRDGEQYF
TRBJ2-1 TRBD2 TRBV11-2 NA TGTGCCAGCAGCTTAGCTAGCGGTACCTACAATGAGCAGTTCTTC CASSLASGTYNEQFF
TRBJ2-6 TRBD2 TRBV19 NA TGTGCCAGTAGTAGACCCCCAACGGGGGGTCTCTCTGGGGCCAACGTCCTGACTTTC CASSRPPTGGLSGANVLTF
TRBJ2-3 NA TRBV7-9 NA TGTGCCAGCAGCTCCGGGACTACAGATACGCAGTATTTT CASSSGTTDTQYF
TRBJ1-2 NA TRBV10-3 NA TGTGCCATCAGTGAGTCTGTTCCCCTAGGTGGCTACACCTTC CAISESVPLGGYTF
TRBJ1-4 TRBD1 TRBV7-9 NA TGTGCCAGCAGCTTAGGGGACAGGGGGGCAACTAATGAAAAACTGTTTTTT CASSLGDRGATNEKLFF
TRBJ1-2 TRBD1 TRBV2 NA TGTGCCAGCAGCCCCAGGACAGGCTATGGCTACACCTTC CASSPRTGYGYTF
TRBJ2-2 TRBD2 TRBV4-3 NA TGCGCCAGCAGCCAAAACAAAGCGGGGGCCACGAACACCGGGGAGCTGTTTTTT CASSQNKAGATNTGELFF
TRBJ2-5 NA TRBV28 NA TGTGCCAGCAGTTTTGGGCTAGCGAGGAGGGAGACCCAGTACTTC CASSFGLARRETQYF
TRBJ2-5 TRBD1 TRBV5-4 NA TGTGCCAGCAGAGAGGGACAGGGAGAGACCCAGTACTTC CASREGQGETQYF
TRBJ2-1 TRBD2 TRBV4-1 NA TGCGCCAGCAGCCAACCCGGGCGGGGGGGCTCCAATGAGCAGTTCTTC CASSQPGRGGSNEQFF
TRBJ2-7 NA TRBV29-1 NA TGCAGCGTTGGGGGGGACTTCTCCTACGAGCAGTACTTC CSVGGDFSYEQYF
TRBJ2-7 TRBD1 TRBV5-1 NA TGCGCCAGCAGCCAGTCGGGACAGGGGGTCTACGAGCAGTACTTC CASSQSGQGVYEQYF
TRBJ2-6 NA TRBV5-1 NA TGCGCCAGCAGCTCGGTAGGGGAACAATCTGGGGCCAACGGCCTGACTTTC CASSSVGEQSGANGLTF
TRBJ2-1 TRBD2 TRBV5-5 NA TGTGCCAGCAGCTCCTCAGCGGGGCGACAGCAGTTCTTC CASSSSAGRQQFF
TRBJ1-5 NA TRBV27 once TGTGCCAGCAGTTTATCCCCATCCGGGGGCAATCAGCCCCAGCATTTT CASSLSPSGGNQPQHF
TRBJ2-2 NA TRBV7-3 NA TGTGCCAGCAGCAACAGGATCACCGGGGAGCTGTTTTTT CASSNRITGELFF
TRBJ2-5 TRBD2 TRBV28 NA TGTGCCAGTTCTCGCGGGGGAGGGCCGGTTAGAGAGACCCAGTACTTC CASSRGGGPVRETQYF
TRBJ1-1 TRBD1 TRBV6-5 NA TGTGCCAGCAGTTACCGAGGGGGGACAGGTACTTTCTTT CASSYRGGTGTFF
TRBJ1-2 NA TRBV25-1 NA TGTGCCAGCACCCTCGACGGGGGGAGGAATGGCTACACCTTC CASTLDGGRNGYTF
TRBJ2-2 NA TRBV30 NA TGTGCCTGGAGTGTTTTGCGGGTAGCGACCGGGGAGCTGTTTTTT CAWSVLRVATGELFF